The TCR beta chain under discussion was sequenced for a study of radiation and T cells in renal cell carcinoma. Details on this clone: Its antigen is as yet unknown.

TCRdb's copy holds only in-frame clones and misses some; the assay was immunoSEQ multiplex PCR. This sample has under 20,000 clones; approximately 60% occur once, and the top ten carry 9.5% to 15%. General study results and limits: Sampling covered only around 0.98 g of each tumor. In blood, top tumor clones expanded by 2 weeks, shrinking by 4.

Regarding treatment: 15 Gy SBRT to primary tumor, nephrectomy 4 weeks later. The J segment lost 4 bases and the V segment lost 4 bases, leaving 3 bases of the junction unmatched. This CDR3 has 13 amino acids. The germline gives CDR1 MNHEY, CDR2 SVGAGI. This clonotype was sampled from a woman in her 70s with renal cell carcinoma. The sample was tumor tissue, taken from a patient whose treatment included radiotherapy and nephrectomy. The chain is built from TRBV6-5 and TRBJ1-1; TRBD1 aligns across 7 bases. The CDR3 region is CASSSGGPTEAFF. CDR3 nucleotide sequence: TGTGCCAGCAGTTCAGGGGGGCCCACTGAAGCTTTCTTT.